Described below is a single TCR beta chain sequence and its context. This CDR3 region has 16 residues. The ends lost 0 bases at V and 7 bases at J; junction bases unmatched: 7. CDR1 is SGHTS and CDR2 is YDEGEE in the germline V gene. The repertoire was sequenced with immunoSEQ multiplex PCR; TCRdb's copy has only in-frame clones and lacks some. The sample has around 80,000 clones; approximately 97% are singletons. This entry belongs to a study of technical replicates of blood from a handful of donors. The clonotype comes from a human donor in good health. The chain is built from TRBV5-8 and TRBJ1-4; 9 nucleotides align to TRBD1. Sequencing was carried out using T cells isolated from PBMCs. In nucleotides, the CDR3 is TGTGCCAGCAGCTTGGCCAACAGGGGGCTTAGTGAAAAACTGTTTTTT. Amino acids: CASSLANRGLSEKLFF.